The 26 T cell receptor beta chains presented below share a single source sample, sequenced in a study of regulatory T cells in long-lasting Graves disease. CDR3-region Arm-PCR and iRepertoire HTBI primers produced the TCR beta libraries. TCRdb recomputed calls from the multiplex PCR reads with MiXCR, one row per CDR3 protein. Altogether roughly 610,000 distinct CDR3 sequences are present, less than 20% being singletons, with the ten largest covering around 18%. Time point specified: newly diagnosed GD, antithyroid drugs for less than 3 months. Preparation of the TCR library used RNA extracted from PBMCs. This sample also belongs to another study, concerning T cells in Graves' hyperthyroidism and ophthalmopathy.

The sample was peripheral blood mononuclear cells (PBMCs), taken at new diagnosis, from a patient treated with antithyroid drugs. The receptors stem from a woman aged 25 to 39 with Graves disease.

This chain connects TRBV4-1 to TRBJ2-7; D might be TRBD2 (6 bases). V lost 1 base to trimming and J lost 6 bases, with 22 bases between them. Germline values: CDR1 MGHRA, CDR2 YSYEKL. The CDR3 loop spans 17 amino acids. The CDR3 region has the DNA TGCGCCAGCAGCCAAGGACGGGGTGGAGGGATCGTGGGCGAGCAGTACTTC. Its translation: CASSQGRGGGIVGEQYF.

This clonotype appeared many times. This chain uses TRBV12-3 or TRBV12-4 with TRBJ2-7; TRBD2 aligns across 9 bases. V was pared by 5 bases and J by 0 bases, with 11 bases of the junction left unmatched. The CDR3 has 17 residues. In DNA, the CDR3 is TGTGCCAGCAGTCCCCCGACTAGCGGTTTTTACTCCTACGAGCAGTACTTC. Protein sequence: CASSPPTSGFYSYEQYF.

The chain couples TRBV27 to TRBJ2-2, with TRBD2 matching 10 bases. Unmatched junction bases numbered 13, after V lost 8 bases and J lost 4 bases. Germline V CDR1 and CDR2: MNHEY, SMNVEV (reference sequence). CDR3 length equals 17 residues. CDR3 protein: CASGPDSGRAVTGELFF. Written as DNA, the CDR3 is TGTGCCAGCGGGCCTGACAGCGGGAGGGCCGTCACCGGGGAGCTGTTTTTT.

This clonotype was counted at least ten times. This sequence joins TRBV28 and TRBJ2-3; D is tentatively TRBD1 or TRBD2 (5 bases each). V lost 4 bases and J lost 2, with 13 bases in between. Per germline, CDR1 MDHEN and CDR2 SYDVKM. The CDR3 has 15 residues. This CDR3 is CASSSPGPSTDTQYF. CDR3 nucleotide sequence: TGTGCCAGCAGTTCCCCGGGACCATCCACAGATACGCAGTATTTT.

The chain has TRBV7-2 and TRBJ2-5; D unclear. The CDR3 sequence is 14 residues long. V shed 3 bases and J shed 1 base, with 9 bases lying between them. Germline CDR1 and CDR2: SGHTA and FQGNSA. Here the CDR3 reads CASSFGGLQETQYF. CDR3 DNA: TGTGCCAGCAGCTTTGGTGGCCTCCAAGAGACCCAGTACTTC.

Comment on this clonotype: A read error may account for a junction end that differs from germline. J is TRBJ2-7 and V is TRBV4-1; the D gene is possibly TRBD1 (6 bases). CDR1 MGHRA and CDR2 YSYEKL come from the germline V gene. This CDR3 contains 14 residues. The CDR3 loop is CASSQGGFGYEQYF. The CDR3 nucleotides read TGTGCCAGCAGCCAAGGGGGATTCGGCTACGAGCAGTACTTC.

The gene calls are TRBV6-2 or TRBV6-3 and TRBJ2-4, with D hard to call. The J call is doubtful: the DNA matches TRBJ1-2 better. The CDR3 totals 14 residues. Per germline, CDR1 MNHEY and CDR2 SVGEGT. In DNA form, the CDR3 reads TGTGCCAGCAGTTACTCCGGTTCCGCGGGGGGCTACACCTTC. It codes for CASSYSGSAGGYTF.

The CDR3 sequence is CASSSGRGFTEAFF. The CDR3 DNA sequence: TGTGCCAGCAGTTCGGGACGGGGTTTCACTGAAGCTTTCTTT. The V and J genes are TRBV28 and TRBJ1-1, with D perhaps TRBD1 (5 bases). Per germline, CDR1 MDHEN and CDR2 SYDVKM. Trimming cost V 4 bases and J 4 bases, with 13 bases left between them. The CDR3 is 14 amino acids.

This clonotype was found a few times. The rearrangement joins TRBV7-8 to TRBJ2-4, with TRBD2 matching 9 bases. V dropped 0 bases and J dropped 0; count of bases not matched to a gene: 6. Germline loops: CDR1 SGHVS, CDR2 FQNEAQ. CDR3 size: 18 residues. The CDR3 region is CASSLAFLAGIAKNIQYF. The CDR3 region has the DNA TGTGCCAGCAGCTTAGCTTTTCTAGCGGGGATAGCCAAAAACATTCAGTACTTC. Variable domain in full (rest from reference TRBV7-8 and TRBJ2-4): GAGVSQSPRYKVAKRGQDVALRCDPISGHVSLFWYQQALGQGPEFLTYFQNEAQLDKSGLPSDRFFAERPEGSVSTLKIQRTQQEDSAVYLCASSLAFLAGIAKNIQYFGAGTRLSVL.

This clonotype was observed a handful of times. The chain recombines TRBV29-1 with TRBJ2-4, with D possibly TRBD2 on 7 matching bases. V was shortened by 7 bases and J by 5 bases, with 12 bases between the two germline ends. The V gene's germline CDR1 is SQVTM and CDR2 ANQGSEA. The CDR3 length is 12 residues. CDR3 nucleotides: TGCAGCGCAAGGGGGGGGGAAAACATTCAGTACTTC. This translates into CSARGGENIQYF. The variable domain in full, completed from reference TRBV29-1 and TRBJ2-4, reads SAVISQKPSRDICQRGTSLTIQCQVDSQVTMMFWYRQQPGQSLTLIATANQGSEATYESGFVIDKFPISRPNLTFSTLTVSNMSPEDSSIYLCSARGGENIQYFGAGTRLSVL.

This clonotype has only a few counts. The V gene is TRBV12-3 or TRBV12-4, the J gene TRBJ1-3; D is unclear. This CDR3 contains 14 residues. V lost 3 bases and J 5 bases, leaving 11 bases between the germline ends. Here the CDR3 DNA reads TGTGCCAGCAGTTTTGGGCAGTACCGAAACACCATATATTTT. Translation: CASSFGQYRNTIYF.

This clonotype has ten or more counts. The CDR3 DNA reads TGTGCCAGCAGCTTAGACGTGTTCGGTGGGGAGCAGTACTTC. The encoded protein is CASSLDVFGGEQYF. This chain links TRBV7-9 with TRBJ2-7, with unresolved D. The CDR3 length is 14 residues. Trimming stripped 1 base from V and 7 bases from J, with 14 bases between. Germline CDR1 is SEHNR and CDR2 is FQNEAQ (reference sequence). Full variable domain (remainder filled in from reference TRBV7-9 and TRBJ2-7): DTGVSQNPRHKITKRGQNVTFRCDPISEHNRLYWYRQTLGQGPEFLTYFQNEAQLEKSRLLSDRFSAERPKGSFSTLEIQRTEQGDSAMYLCASSLDVFGGEQYFGPGTRLTVT.

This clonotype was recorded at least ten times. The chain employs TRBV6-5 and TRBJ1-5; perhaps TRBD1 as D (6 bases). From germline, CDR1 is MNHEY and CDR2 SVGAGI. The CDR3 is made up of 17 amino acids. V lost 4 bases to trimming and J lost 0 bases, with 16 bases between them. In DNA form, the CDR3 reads TGTGCCAGCAGTTTGGGGGGCGTCCATCGTAGCAATCAGCCCCAGCATTTT. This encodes CASSLGGVHRSNQPQHF.

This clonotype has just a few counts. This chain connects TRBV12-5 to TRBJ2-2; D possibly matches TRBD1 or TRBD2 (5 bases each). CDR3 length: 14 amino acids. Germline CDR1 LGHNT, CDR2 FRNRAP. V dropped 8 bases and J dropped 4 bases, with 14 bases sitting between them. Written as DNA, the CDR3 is TGTGCTAGTCAGGGAGAAGGTCGCACCGGGGAGCTGTTTTTT. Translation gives CASQGEGRTGELFF.

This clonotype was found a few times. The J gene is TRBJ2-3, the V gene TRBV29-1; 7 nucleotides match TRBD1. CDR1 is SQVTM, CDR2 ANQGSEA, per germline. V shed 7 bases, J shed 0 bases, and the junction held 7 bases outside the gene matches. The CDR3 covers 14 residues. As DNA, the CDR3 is TGCAGCGCCTGTCGGACAGGCAGCACAGATACGCAGTATTTT. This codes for CSACRTGSTDTQYF.

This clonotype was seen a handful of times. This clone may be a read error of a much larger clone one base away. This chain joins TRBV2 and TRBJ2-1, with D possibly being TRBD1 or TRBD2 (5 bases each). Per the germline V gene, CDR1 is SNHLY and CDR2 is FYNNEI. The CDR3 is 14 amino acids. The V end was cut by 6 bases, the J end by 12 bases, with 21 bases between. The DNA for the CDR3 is TGTGCCAGCAGATTCCGGGGCTCCTCCGGTGGGCAGTTCTTC. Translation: CASRFRGSSGGQFF. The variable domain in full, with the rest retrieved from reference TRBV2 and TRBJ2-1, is EPEVTQTPSHQVTQMGQEVILRCVPISNHLYFYWYRQILGQKVEFLVSFYNNEISEKSEIFDDQFSVERPDGSNFTLKIRSTKLEDSAMYFCASRFRGSSGGQFFGPGTRLTVL.

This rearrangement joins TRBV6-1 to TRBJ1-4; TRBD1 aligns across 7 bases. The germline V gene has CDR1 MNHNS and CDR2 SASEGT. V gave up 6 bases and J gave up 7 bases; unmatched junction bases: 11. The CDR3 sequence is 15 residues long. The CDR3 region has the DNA TGTGCCAGCAGCTATCGCGAGGGGGCACGTGAAAAACTGTTTTTT. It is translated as CASSYREGAREKLFF.

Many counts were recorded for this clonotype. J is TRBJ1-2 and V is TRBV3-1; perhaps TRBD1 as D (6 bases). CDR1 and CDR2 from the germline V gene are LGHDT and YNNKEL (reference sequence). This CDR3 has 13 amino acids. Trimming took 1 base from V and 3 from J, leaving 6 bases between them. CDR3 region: CASSQAGDYGYTF. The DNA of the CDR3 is TGTGCCAGCAGCCAAGCAGGGGACTATGGCTACACCTTC.

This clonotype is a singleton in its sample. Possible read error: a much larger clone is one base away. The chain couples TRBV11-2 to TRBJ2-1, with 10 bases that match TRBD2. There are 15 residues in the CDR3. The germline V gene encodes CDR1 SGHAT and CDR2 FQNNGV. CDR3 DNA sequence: TGTGCCAGCAGCCCCTGGACTAGCGGATACAATGGGCAGTTCTTC. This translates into CASSPWTSGYNGQFF.

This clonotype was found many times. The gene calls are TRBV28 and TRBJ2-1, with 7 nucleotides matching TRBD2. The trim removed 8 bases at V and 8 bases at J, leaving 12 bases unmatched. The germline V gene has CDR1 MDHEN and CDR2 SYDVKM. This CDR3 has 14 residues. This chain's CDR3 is CASGSSGALDEQFF. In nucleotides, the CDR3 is TGTGCCAGCGGATCTAGCGGAGCCCTCGATGAGCAGTTCTTC.

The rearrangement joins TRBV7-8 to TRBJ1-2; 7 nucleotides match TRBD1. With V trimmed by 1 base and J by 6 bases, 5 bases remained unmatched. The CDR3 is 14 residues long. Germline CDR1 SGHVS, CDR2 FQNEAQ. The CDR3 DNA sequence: TGTGCCAGCAGCTTAGATACAGGGGAGAATGGCTACACCTTC. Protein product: CASSLDTGENGYTF. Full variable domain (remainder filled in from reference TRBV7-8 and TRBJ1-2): GAGVSQSPRYKVAKRGQDVALRCDPISGHVSLFWYQQALGQGPEFLTYFQNEAQLDKSGLPSDRFFAERPEGSVSTLKIQRTQQEDSAVYLCASSLDTGENGYTFGSGTRLTVV.

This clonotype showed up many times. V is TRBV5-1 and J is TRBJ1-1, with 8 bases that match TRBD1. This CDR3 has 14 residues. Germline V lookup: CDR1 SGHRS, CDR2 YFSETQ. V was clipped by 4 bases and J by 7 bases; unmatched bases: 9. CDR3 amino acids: CASSLGQATYEAFF. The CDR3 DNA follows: TGCGCCAGCAGCCTGGGACAGGCCACTTATGAAGCTTTCTTT.

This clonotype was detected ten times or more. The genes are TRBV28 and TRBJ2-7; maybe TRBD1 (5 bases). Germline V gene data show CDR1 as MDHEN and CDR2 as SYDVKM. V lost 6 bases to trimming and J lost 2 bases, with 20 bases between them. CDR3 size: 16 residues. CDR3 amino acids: CASRSQGAGPTYEQYF. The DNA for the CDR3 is TGTGCCAGCAGATCGCAAGGTGCAGGGCCGACCTACGAGCAGTACTTC.

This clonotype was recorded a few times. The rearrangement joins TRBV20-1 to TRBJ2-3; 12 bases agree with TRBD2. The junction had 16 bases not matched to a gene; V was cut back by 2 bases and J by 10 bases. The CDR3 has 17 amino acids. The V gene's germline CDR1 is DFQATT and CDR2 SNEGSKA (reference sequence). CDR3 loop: CSARPTRTSGIPPPQYF. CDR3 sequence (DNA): TGCAGTGCTAGACCCACCCGGACTAGCGGGATCCCCCCGCCGCAGTATTTT.

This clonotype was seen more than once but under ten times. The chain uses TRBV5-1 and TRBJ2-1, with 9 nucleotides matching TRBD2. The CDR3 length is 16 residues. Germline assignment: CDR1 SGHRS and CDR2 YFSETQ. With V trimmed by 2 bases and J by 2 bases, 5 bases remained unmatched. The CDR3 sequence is CASSFTSGYTYNEQFF. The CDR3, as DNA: TGCGCCAGCAGCTTTACTAGCGGGTACACCTACAATGAGCAGTTCTTC.

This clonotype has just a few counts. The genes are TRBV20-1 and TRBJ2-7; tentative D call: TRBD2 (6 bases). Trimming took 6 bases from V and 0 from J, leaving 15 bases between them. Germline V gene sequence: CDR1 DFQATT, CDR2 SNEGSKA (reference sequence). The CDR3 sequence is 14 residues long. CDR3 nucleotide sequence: TGCAGTGCAACCGGGACTTCTAGCTCCTACGAGCAGTACTTC. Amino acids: CSATGTSSSYEQYF.